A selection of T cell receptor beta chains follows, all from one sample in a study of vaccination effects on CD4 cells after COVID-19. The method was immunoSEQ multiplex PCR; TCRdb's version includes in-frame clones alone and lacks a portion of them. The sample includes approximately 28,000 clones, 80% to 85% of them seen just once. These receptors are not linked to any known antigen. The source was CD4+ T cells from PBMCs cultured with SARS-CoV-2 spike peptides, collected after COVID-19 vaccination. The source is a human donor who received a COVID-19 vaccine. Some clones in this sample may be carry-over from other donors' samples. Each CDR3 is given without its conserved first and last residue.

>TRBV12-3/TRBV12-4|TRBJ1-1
ASSLVLGTEAF
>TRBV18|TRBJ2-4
ASSVGTGVDIQY
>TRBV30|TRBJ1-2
ASSREGDT
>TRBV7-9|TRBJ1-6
ASTRDGVSYNSPLH
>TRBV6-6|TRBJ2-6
ASSFPQSSGANVLT
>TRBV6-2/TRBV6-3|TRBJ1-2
ASIYIGTGGGYT
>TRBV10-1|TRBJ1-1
ASIGRANTEAF
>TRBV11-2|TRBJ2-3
ASSSRLADTQY
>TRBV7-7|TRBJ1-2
ASSFRVSEGQGAYGYT
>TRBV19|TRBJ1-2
ASSISGQYYGYT
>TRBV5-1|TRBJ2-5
ASTLTGTNQETQY
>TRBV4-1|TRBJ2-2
ASSQTGNPANTGELF
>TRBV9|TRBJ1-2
ASSGRDRGGYGYT
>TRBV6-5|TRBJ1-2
ASSYAVRGGYT
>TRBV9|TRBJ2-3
ASSVEQGGLYGTDTQY
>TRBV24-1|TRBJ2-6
ATSDLGGGGANVLT
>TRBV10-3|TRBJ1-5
AISELDQPQH
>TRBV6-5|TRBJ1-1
ASSFAQGGGTEAF
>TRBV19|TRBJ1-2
ASRKTGTNYGYT
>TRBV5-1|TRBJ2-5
ASSPSTGAETQY
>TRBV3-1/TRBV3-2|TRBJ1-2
ASSPQGIDYGYT
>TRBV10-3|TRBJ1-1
AISDDGAGIKNTEAF
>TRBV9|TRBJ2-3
ASSERGTGNFKPDTQY
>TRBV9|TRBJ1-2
ASSVGGQGSRYGYT
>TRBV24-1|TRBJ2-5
ATSDPRLEKTQY
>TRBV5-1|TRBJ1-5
ASSSGTEDQPQH
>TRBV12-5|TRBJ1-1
ASAGGGLNTEAF
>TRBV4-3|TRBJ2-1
ASSQEPFYNEQF
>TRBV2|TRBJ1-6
ASKGSYNSPLH
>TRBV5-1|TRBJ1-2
ASSLGLHTEYGYT
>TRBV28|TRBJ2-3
ATRSQGGGKDTQY
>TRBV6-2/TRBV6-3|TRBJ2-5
ASSLRGGETQY
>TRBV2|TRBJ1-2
ASNRQGANYGYT
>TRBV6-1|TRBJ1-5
ASSEPWGNQPQH
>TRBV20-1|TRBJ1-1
SASDHRRDRGDEAF
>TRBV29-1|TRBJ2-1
SVDNNRLAGGQREQF
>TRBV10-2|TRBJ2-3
ASNWGEGGDTQY
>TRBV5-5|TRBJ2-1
ASSLWSSYNEQF
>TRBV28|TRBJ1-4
ASSLVGRGGEKLF
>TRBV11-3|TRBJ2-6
ASSLGWANVLT
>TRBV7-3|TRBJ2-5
ASSLNTGRETQY
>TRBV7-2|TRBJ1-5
ASSLQKGANQPQH
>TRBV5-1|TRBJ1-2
ASSSGAGLRVNYGYT
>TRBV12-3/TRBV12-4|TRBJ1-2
ASSFWGYGYT
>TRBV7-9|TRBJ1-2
ASSVVFSDTNYGYT
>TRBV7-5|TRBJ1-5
ARSLRTESNQPQH
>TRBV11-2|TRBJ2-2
ASSPTGGHTGELF
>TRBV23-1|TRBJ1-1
ASSYTGGEDEAF
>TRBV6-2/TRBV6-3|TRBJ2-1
ASSYFGNYNEQF
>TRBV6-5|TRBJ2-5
ASSPGGVETQY
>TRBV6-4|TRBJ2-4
ASSDSDRAFRAKNIQY
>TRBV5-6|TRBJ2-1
ASSLGGSGTRGYNEQF
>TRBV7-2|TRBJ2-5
ASSLLGGETQY
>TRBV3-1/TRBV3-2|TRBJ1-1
ASSQLGAEAF
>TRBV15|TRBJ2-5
ATSQDRGQETQY
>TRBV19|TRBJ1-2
ASSIGAGSYGYT
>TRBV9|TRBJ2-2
ASSPEVNTGELF
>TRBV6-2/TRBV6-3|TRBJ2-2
ASSKRLAGGLNTGELF